Following are 27 T cell receptor beta chains from one sample sequenced in a study of T cell repertoires in cytomegalovirus infection. One entry per CDR3 protein results from TCRdb running MiXCR on the reads. The table lists around 430,000 distinct CDR3 sequences, under 45% of them singletons. Which antigens these TCRs recognize remains unknown. The source material was cultured PBMCs, sampled from culture after CMV antigen stimulation. The receptors here all came from a human donor in good health (CMV status not recorded). Some clones in this sample may be carry-over from other donors' samples.

The gene calls are TRBV27 and TRBJ1-1; TRBD1 is a possible D gene (6 bases). This CDR3 has 14 residues. Looked up from germline, CDR1 is MNHEY and CDR2 is SMNVEV (reference sequence). V shed 8 bases and J shed 0 bases, with 13 bases lying between them. CDR3 in DNA: TGTGCCAGCGGGGGGCAGGTCTTGAACACTGAAGCTTTCTTT. This encodes CASGGQVLNTEAFF.

The chain has TRBV6-1 and TRBJ2-2; 9 bases match TRBD1. V trimming: 8 bases; J trimming: 6 bases; junction bases outside the gene matches: 7. Germline V lookup: CDR1 MNHNS, CDR2 SASEGT. The CDR3 has 14 amino acids. This chain's CDR3 is CASGGTGWSGELFF. The CDR3 DNA follows: TGTGCCAGCGGCGGGACAGGGTGGTCCGGGGAGCTGTTTTTT.

The rearrangement links TRBV5-5 to TRBJ2-5, with 7 nucleotides matching TRBD1. V lost 3 bases to trimming and J lost 7 bases; unmatched junction nucleotides: 9. Germline V lookup: CDR1 SGHKS, CDR2 YYEKEE (reference sequence). This CDR3 region has 14 residues. The CDR3 DNA is TGTGCCAGCAGCTCTCCACAGGGGTTGGGGACCCAGTACTTC. Translation gives CASSSPQGLGTQYF.

This clonotype was observed a single time. The rearrangement links TRBV5-4 to TRBJ1-1; weak D call: TRBD1 (5 bases). Germline V gene sequence: CDR1 SGHNT, CDR2 YYREEE (reference sequence). This CDR3 region has 13 residues. V lost 4 bases and J 13 bases, leaving 20 bases between the germline ends. The CDR3 DNA follows: TGTGCCAGCAGCCCCGGGACCCACCTTATAGGTTTCTTT. Translation gives CASSPGTHLIGFF.

The chain couples TRBV7-2 to TRBJ2-5; TRBD2 is a possible D gene (6 bases). CDR3 length equals 13 residues. V lost 5 bases to trimming and J lost 5 bases, with 12 bases between them. CDR1 SGHTA and CDR2 FQGNSA come from the germline V gene. CDR3: CASSPSLAETQYF. The CDR3 DNA is TGTGCCAGCAGCCCAAGTCTAGCGGAGACCCAGTACTTC.

This clonotype was counted only a few times. V and J are TRBV7-8 and TRBJ2-5; D may match TRBD1 or TRBD2 (5 bases each). The CDR3 contains 14 residues. CDR1 is SGHVS, CDR2 FQNEAQ, per germline. With 5 bases removed from V and 3 bases from J, the gap between germline ends came to 13 bases. CDR3: CASSLGPYEETQYF. CDR3 DNA sequence: TGTGCCAGCAGCCTGGGACCGTACGAAGAGACCCAGTACTTC.

This clonotype came up a few times. The rearrangement joins TRBV7-6 to TRBJ1-3; no reliable D call. Germline CDR1 SGHVS, CDR2 FNYEAQ. Trimming shortened V by 2 bases and J by 6 bases, and 8 bases separated the two germline ends. The CDR3 runs to 13 residues. The CDR3 bases are TGTGCCAGCAGCTTACTGGATGCAAACACCATATATTTT. It specifies CASSLLDANTIYF.

This clonotype has a handful of counts. The V gene is TRBV2, the J gene TRBJ2-5; D might be TRBD1 (5 bases). V was pared by 11 bases and J by 0 bases, with 13 bases between. The germline V gene encodes CDR1 SNHLY and CDR2 FYNNEI. The CDR3 consists of 13 residues. CDR3 protein: CAGNQGYQETQYF. DNA for the CDR3: TGTGCCGGTAATCAGGGATACCAAGAGACCCAGTACTTC.

The genes are TRBV20-1 and TRBJ2-7; D may be TRBD1 (5 bases). The CDR3 sequence is 12 residues long. Germline V gene sequence: CDR1 DFQATT, CDR2 SNEGSKA (reference sequence). The CDR3 here is CSSLQGDYEQYF. Here the CDR3 DNA reads TGCAGCTCCCTTCAGGGCGACTACGAGCAGTACTTC.

This clonotype was picked up a small number of times. This rearrangement joins TRBV5-1 to TRBJ1-3; D is unclear. The ends were cut back, 0 bases at V and 0 bases at J, with 7 bases in the middle. The germline V gene has CDR1 SGHRS and CDR2 YFSETQ. The CDR3 is 15 amino acids. The CDR3 sequence: CASSLEHGSGNTIYF. CDR3 DNA sequence: TGCGCCAGCAGCTTGGAGCACGGCTCTGGAAACACCATATATTTT.

CDR3 nucleotide sequence: TGTGCCAGCAGTTTTAGGTTAGGTAATTCACCCCTCCACTTT. Translating gives CASSFRLGNSPLHF. The chain has TRBV28 and TRBJ1-6; D is unresolved. This CDR3 comprises 14 residues. Germline V gives CDR1 MDHEN, CDR2 SYDVKM. Trimming removed 3 bases at V and 6 bases at J, with 9 bases between.

The chain joins TRBV11-2 to TRBJ2-2; TRBD2 agrees at 9 bases. V was pared by 1 base and J by 7 bases, with 7 bases of the junction left unmatched. The CDR3 loop spans 16 amino acids. Germline CDR1 reads SGHAT; CDR2 reads FQNNGV. The CDR3 protein is CASSLVGGGAYGELFF. The CDR3 coding sequence is TGTGCCAGCAGCTTAGTTGGCGGGGGGGCCTACGGGGAGCTGTTTTTT.

The gene calls are TRBV12-3 or TRBV12-4 and TRBJ2-3, with 7 bases that match TRBD1. Trimming removed 6 bases from V and 0 bases from J; junction bases left unmatched: 9. The CDR3 covers 16 residues. CDR3 coding DNA: TGTGCCAGCAGCCCGGGAACAGGGGATAGCACAGATACGCAGTATTTT. It specifies CASSPGTGDSTDTQYF.

On this clonotype itself: A junction boundary mismatches the germline segment, possibly from a read error. The V and J genes are TRBV5-3 and TRBJ2-7, with D possibly matching TRBD2 (5 bases). TRBV5-3 is an ORF, and what it does is uncertain. CDR3 length: 15 residues. The CDR3 spells CASSLAGVGPYEQYF. The CDR3 coding sequence is TGTGCCAGCAGCTTGGCCGGGGTAGGACCCTACGAGCAGTACTTC.

The V gene is TRBV12-3 or TRBV12-4, the J gene TRBJ1-6, with D perhaps matching TRBD1 (5 bases). Trimming took off 6 bases at V and 8 bases at J, with 14 bases between the two ends. The CDR3 extends over 14 amino acids. The CDR3 sequence is CASSFTGRDSPLHF. In DNA, the CDR3 is TGTGCCAGCAGCTTCACGGGGCGAGATTCACCCCTCCACTTT.

This clonotype turned up a few times. The V and J genes are TRBV14 and TRBJ1-4; a possible D gene is TRBD1 (5 bases). Germline CDR1 and CDR2: SGHDN and FVKESK. The germline V and J ends were trimmed by 4 bases and 4 bases, with 7 bases remaining between them. CDR3 length: 13 amino acids. The DNA for the CDR3 is TGTGCCAGCAGCCGGGGGTTTAATGAAAAACTGTTTTTT. It specifies CASSRGFNEKLFF. The variable domain in full, with the rest retrieved from reference TRBV14 and TRBJ1-4, is EAGVTQFPSHSVIEKGQTVTLRCDPISGHDNLYWYRRVMGKEIKFLLHFVKESKQDESGMPNNRFLAERTGGTYSTLKVQPAELEDSGVYFCASSRGFNEKLFFGSGTQLSVL.

This clonotype was detected only a few times. The CDR3 DNA reads TGTGCCAGTAGTATGGGACAGAGGAGCTCCTATAATTCACCCCTCCACTTT. Residues: CASSMGQRSSYNSPLHF. The chain uses TRBV19 and TRBJ1-6, with 7 bases identical to TRBD1. Per the germline V gene, CDR1 is LNHDA and CDR2 is SQIVND (reference sequence). There are 17 residues in the CDR3. The V segment lost 3 bases and the J segment 0 bases; nucleotides outside the gene matches: 5.

The V call is TRBV12-3 or TRBV12-4, the J call TRBJ1-5; unclear D gene. The CDR3 consists of 12 residues. Trimming stripped 6 bases from V and 5 bases from J, with 8 bases between. Here the CDR3 reads CASRFWDQPQHF. For the CDR3, the DNA is TGTGCCAGCAGGTTTTGGGATCAGCCCCAGCATTTT.

The rearrangement joins TRBV11-2 to TRBJ1-4; D remains unclear. V lost 1 base to trimming and J lost 5 bases, with 14 bases between them. This CDR3 has 16 amino acids. Looked up from germline, CDR1 is SGHAT and CDR2 is FQNNGV. The chain's CDR3 is CASSLAAWRLNEKLFF. The DNA for the CDR3 is TGTGCCAGCAGCTTAGCCGCTTGGAGACTGAATGAAAAACTGTTTTTT.

The genes are TRBV5-4 and TRBJ2-5, with TRBD1 matching over 10 bases. Germline V gene lookup returns CDR1 SGHNT and CDR2 YYREEE (reference sequence). The CDR3 has 16 amino acids. The V segment lost 1 base and the J segment 4 bases; nucleotides outside the gene matches: 7. Here the CDR3 reads CASSLIGQGVLETQYF. As DNA, the CDR3 is TGTGCCAGCAGCTTGATCGGACAGGGGGTACTAGAGACCCAGTACTTC.

V gene TRBV20-1 combines with J gene TRBJ1-1; D gene uncertain. Germline V lookup: CDR1 DFQATT, CDR2 SNEGSKA (reference sequence). The CDR3 extends over 15 amino acids. The V end was cut by 0 bases, the J end by 4 bases, with 15 bases between. The CDR3 DNA follows: TGCAGTGCTAGAGATCTCGACGGCTTCTCCACTGAAGCTTTCTTT. Its protein product is CSARDLDGFSTEAFF.

J is TRBJ2-7 and V is TRBV10-3, with TRBD2 matching over 9 bases. CDR1 and CDR2 (germline): ENHRY, SYGVKD. Losses at the gene ends were 11 bases for V and 7 bases for J; bases not matched to a gene: 12. The CDR3 contains 13 residues. For the CDR3, the DNA is TGTGCCGCGAGTCCCAGCGGGGGGACGGAGCAGTACTTC. Translation: CAASPSGGTEQYF.

This chain joins TRBV10-3 and TRBJ2-1; TRBD2 matches 9 bases. This CDR3 has 17 amino acids. Germline CDR1 and CDR2: ENHRY and SYGVKD. V lost 3 bases, J lost 0 bases, and 6 bases stayed unmatched. CDR3 sequence reads: CAISDDLAGFSYNEQFF. The CDR3 nucleotides read TGTGCCATCAGTGATGATCTAGCGGGGTTCTCCTACAATGAGCAGTTCTTC.

This clonotype was counted a few times. V and J are TRBV6-1 and TRBJ2-1, with D unclear. V gave up 2 bases and J gave up 0 bases, with 8 bases separating them. Germline V gene data show CDR1 as MNHNS and CDR2 as SASEGT. The CDR3 totals 15 residues. CDR3 loop: CASSEQPSSYNEQFF. In nucleotides, the CDR3 is TGTGCCAGCAGTGAACAGCCGAGCTCCTACAATGAGCAGTTCTTC.

The chain links TRBV2 to TRBJ2-2; D perhaps matches TRBD2 (5 bases). The CDR3 covers 13 residues. Germline values: CDR1 SNHLY, CDR2 FYNNEI. Trimming removed 3 bases at V and 6 bases at J, with 8 bases between. The CDR3: CASSDQRAGELFF. The CDR3 DNA sequence: TGTGCCAGCAGTGACCAGAGGGCCGGGGAGCTGTTTTTT.

The J gene is TRBJ2-3, the V gene TRBV6-5; 7 nucleotides line up with TRBD2. CDR1 MNHEY and CDR2 SVGAGI come from the germline V gene. J was trimmed by 0 bases and V by 4 bases; bases with no gene match: 7. The CDR3 covers 16 residues. The CDR3 here is CASSSRAGVSTDTQYF. CDR3 in DNA: TGTGCCAGCAGTTCCAGGGCGGGAGTTAGCACAGATACGCAGTATTTT.

This clonotype was seen ten or more times. This chain joins TRBV7-2 and TRBJ2-7; 8 bases agree with TRBD2. The CDR3 runs to 14 residues. CDR1 and CDR2 from the germline V gene are SGHTA and FQGNSA. V gave up 3 bases and J gave up 4 bases; unmatched junction bases: 5. The CDR3 DNA is TGTGCCAGCAGCTTGGGACTAGAGCGGTACGAGCAGTACTTC. It codes for CASSLGLERYEQYF.